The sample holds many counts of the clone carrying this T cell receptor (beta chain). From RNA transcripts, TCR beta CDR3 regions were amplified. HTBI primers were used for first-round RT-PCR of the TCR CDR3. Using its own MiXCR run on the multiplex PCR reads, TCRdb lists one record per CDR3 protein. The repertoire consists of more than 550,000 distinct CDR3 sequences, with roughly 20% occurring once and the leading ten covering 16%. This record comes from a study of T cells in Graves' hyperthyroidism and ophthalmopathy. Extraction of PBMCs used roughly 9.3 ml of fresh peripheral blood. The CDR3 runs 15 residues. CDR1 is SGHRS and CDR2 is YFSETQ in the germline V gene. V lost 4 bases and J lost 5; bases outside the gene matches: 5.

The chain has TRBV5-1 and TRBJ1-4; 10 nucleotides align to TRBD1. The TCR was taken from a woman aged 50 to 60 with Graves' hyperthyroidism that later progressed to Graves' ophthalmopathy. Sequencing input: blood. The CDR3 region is CASSRGQGPNEKLFF. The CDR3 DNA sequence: TGCGCCAGCAGCAGGGGACAGGGGCCGAATGAAAAACTGTTTTTT. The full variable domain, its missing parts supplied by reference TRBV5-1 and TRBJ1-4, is KAGVTQTPRYLIKTRGQQVTLSCSPISGHRSVSWYQQTPGQGLQFLFEYFSETQRNKGNFPGRFSGRQFSNSRSEMNVSTLELGDSALYLCASSRGQGPNEKLFFGSGTQLSVL.